This T cell receptor (beta chain) appears in the sequencing data of a study of blood T cell repertoires in COVID-19. About the study: Sites across the United States, Italy and Spain contributed samples from acute and convalescent COVID-19. T cells, B-cell-depleted T cells, or PBMCs supplied cDNA or gDNA.

CDR1 is SGDLS, CDR2 YYNGEE, per germline. This CDR3 comprises 17 residues. V shed 0 bases and J 4 bases; nucleotides not matched to a gene: 11. The authors' processing: Amplification from reference gene primers served as the basis for estimated nucleated cell counts. The method was immunoSEQ multiplex PCR; TCRdb's version includes in-frame clones alone and lacks a portion of them. The D gene and trimming were derived from the DNA, and the V and J assignments and clone size from that table. The data hold roughly 170,000 clones, with 75% to 80% observed a single time. Sequencing used peripheral blood. The gene calls are TRBV9 and TRBJ2-5; 8 positions agree with TRBD1. The clonotype comes from a woman in her seventies with acute or convalescent COVID-19. CDR3 amino acids: CASSVDPGGYFGETQYF. CDR3 DNA sequence: TGTGCCAGCAGCGTAGATCCAGGGGGCTATTTCGGAGAGACCCAGTACTTC. Using reference TRBV9 and TRBJ2-5 for the parts outside the CDR3, the full variable domain is DSGVTQTPKHLITATGQRVTLRCSPRSGDLSVYWYQQSLDQGLQFLIQYYNGEERAKGNILERFSAQQFPDLHSELNLSSLELGDSALYFCASSVDPGGYFGETQYFGPGTRLLVL.